The 10 T cell receptor beta chains presented below share a single source sample, sequenced in a study of blood T cell repertoires in COVID-19. Libraries were prepared by immunoSEQ multiplex PCR; TCRdb keeps only in-frame clonotypes and omits some of them. The profile shows about 200,000 clones, 80% to 90% of them singletons. Specimen: peripheral blood. These receptors came from a man older than 75 with acute or convalescent COVID-19.

The chain has TRBV10-3 and TRBJ2-4; D unresolved. Germline CDR1 ENHRY, CDR2 SYGVKD. Trimming stripped 0 bases from V and 6 bases from J, with 9 bases between. This CDR3 contains 14 residues. The CDR3 region has the DNA TGTGCCATCAGTGAGTCACCAGGCGCAAACATTCAGTACTTC. Protein sequence: CAISESPGANIQYF.

The chain has TRBV19 and TRBJ1-3; 7 positions agree with TRBD1. The V gene's germline CDR1 is LNHDA and CDR2 SQIVND (reference sequence). The CDR3 loop spans 13 amino acids. After removal of 7 bases from V and 5 bases from J, the junction contained 5 bases not matched to a gene. CDR3 loop: CASIGQARNTIYF. DNA for the CDR3: TGTGCCAGTATTGGACAGGCAAGAAACACCATATATTTT.

V is TRBV11-2 and J is TRBJ2-5; 8 nucleotides line up with TRBD1. Germline V gene lookup returns CDR1 SGHAT and CDR2 FQNNGV. The CDR3 sequence is 15 residues long. Germline trimming cut 2 bases from V and 4 bases from J; bases unmatched to any gene: 6. The CDR3 is CASSLTGGKGETQYF. Written as DNA, the CDR3 is TGTGCCAGCAGCTTAACAGGGGGGAAGGGAGAGACCCAGTACTTC. The variable domain in full, completed from reference TRBV11-2 and TRBJ2-5, reads EAGVAQSPRYKIIEKRQSVAFWCNPISGHATLYWYQQILGQGPKLLIQFQNNGVVDDSQLPKDRFSAERLKGVDSTLKIQPAKLEDSAVYLCASSLTGGKGETQYFGPGTRLLVL.

The chain uses TRBV19 and TRBJ1-5, with TRBD1 matching 9 bases. The CDR3 spans 15 residues. Trimming cost V 5 bases and J 2 bases; bases outside gene matches: 4. Germline CDR1 LNHDA, CDR2 SQIVND (reference sequence). In nucleotides, the CDR3 is TGTGCCAGTAGTGGGACAGGGTTGGGCAATCAGCCCCAGCATTTT. The encoded protein is CASSGTGLGNQPQHF.

The V and J genes are TRBV25-1 and TRBJ1-1; 7 positions match TRBD1. The CDR3 length is 16 residues. The V gene end was trimmed by 6 bases and the J gene end by 2 bases; junction bases not matched to a gene: 12. The V gene's germline CDR1 is MGHDK and CDR2 SYGVNS. The CDR3 is CASRPRDSEVNTEAFF. The CDR3 DNA follows: TGTGCCAGCAGACCCCGGGACAGTGAAGTCAACACTGAAGCTTTCTTT. The complete variable domain, with remaining parts taken from reference TRBV25-1 and TRBJ1-1, reads EADIYQTPRYLVIGTGKKITLECSQTMGHDKMYWYQQDPGMELHLIHYSYGVNSTEKGDLSSESTVSRIRTEHFPLTLESARPSHTSQYLCASRPRDSEVNTEAFFGQGTRLTVV.

This clone was seen only a few times. The chain links TRBV3-1 (or the pseudogene TRBV3-2) to TRBJ1-3; the match to TRBD1 covers 7 bases. The CDR3 is 17 residues long. Trimming cost V 9 bases and J 0 bases; bases outside gene matches: 14. CDR1 and CDR2 (germline): LGHDT, YNNKEL (reference sequence). CDR3 nucleotide sequence: TGTGCCAGTCAAAGCTTCGGACAGGCGAGCTCTGGAAACACCATATATTTT. This codes for CASQSFGQASSGNTIYF.

The CDR3 bases are TGTGCCAGCAGCCGAACCGGGGTGGGTCTCACTGAAGCTTTCTTT. Translation gives CASSRTGVGLTEAFF. The chain uses TRBV7-9 and TRBJ1-1; no definite D call. This CDR3 contains 15 residues. Germline V gene sequence: CDR1 SEHNR, CDR2 FQNEAQ (reference sequence). V lost 5 bases and J 4 bases, leaving 17 bases between the germline ends.

The genes are TRBV27 and TRBJ2-1, with D unclear. Trimming left V 2 bases short and J 6 bases short, with 14 bases between. Germline V gene data show CDR1 as MNHEY and CDR2 as SMNVEV (reference sequence). This CDR3 contains 15 residues. Here the CDR3 reads CASSLRFGGINEQFF. CDR3 coding DNA: TGTGCCAGCAGTTTACGCTTCGGCGGAATCAATGAGCAGTTCTTC.

This clone has a single count. CDR3 nucleotides: TGTGCCAGCAGTTCAGGGGGCGGGAGGGCGGTCTACAATGAGCAGTTCTTC. Amino acids: CASSSGGGRAVYNEQFF. The J gene is TRBJ2-1, the V gene TRBV27; D might be TRBD2 (9 bases). V lost 4 bases to trimming and J lost 3 bases, with 19 bases between them. The germline CDR1 and CDR2 sequences are MNHEY and SMNVEV (reference sequence). CDR3 length: 17 residues.

V gene TRBV27 combines with J gene TRBJ2-7, with a possible D match to TRBD1 (8 bases). V was clipped by 5 bases and J by 4 bases, with 15 bases between them. This CDR3 spans 14 amino acids. The V gene's germline CDR1 is MNHEY and CDR2 SMNVEV (reference sequence). CDR3 region: CASSPDRGLYEQYF. CDR3 in DNA: TGTGCCAGCAGTCCTGACAGGGGACTATACGAGCAGTACTTC.